This is a list of T cell receptor beta chains from one sample in a study of blood T cell repertoires in COVID-19. TCRdb keeps only in-frame clones here, not all; method: immunoSEQ multiplex PCR. The data show around 140,000 clones, approximately 81% seen once. The specimen was peripheral blood. The receptors originated from a man aged 55 to 70 with acute or convalescent COVID-19. Each CDR3 is given with its conserved first and last residue. The order of the fields is J gene, V gene, D gene, clone size, CDR3 DNA, CDR3 protein. A D gene is named only where the DNA matches it firmly. Clone size appears in some rows only: once, few, many, or a class for an expanded clone.

j_gene: TRBJ1-2
v_gene: TRBV6-5
d_gene: .
abundance: .
CDR3nt: TGTGCCAGCAGTTACTCGGCAGGGGCCGTGTATGGCTACACCTTC
CDR3aa: CASSYSAGAVYGYTF

j_gene: TRBJ1-3
v_gene: TRBV7-2
d_gene: .
abundance: .
CDR3nt: TGTGCCAGCAGCCAAATGGGGCATGACGGAAACACCATATATTTT
CDR3aa: CASSQMGHDGNTIYF

j_gene: TRBJ2-7
v_gene: TRBV11-2
d_gene: TRBD1
abundance: .
CDR3nt: TGTGCCAGCAGCTCCGGACAGGCCGGGGCCTACGAGCAGTACTTC
CDR3aa: CASSSGQAGAYEQYF

j_gene: TRBJ2-2
v_gene: TRBV5-1
d_gene: .
abundance: .
CDR3nt: TGCGCCAGCAGCTTGGAGTCGGTGAACACCGGGGAGCTGTTTTTT
CDR3aa: CASSLESVNTGELFF

j_gene: TRBJ2-2
v_gene: TRBV7-9
d_gene: .
abundance: .
CDR3nt: TGTGCCAGCAGCCCGGGGGACAGGAACACCGGGGAGCTGTTTTTT
CDR3aa: CASSPGDRNTGELFF

j_gene: TRBJ2-1
v_gene: TRBV6-5
d_gene: TRBD1
abundance: .
CDR3nt: TGTGCCAGCATATCCGGGACAGGGTTAGGGAATGAGCAGTTCTTC
CDR3aa: CASISGTGLGNEQFF

j_gene: TRBJ2-5
v_gene: TRBV19
d_gene: .
abundance: .
CDR3nt: TGTGCCACCCAGGGTGAAGAGACCCAGTACTTC
CDR3aa: CATQGEETQYF

j_gene: TRBJ1-2
v_gene: TRBV7-9
d_gene: .
abundance: few
CDR3nt: TGTGCCAGCAGCTTTGAACAGGGACGCGGCTACACCTTC
CDR3aa: CASSFEQGRGYTF

j_gene: TRBJ2-1
v_gene: TRBV15
d_gene: TRBD2
abundance: .
CDR3nt: TGTGCCACCAGCATAGGGAGGGAGGACTTCTACAATGAGCAGTTCTTC
CDR3aa: CATSIGREDFYNEQFF

j_gene: TRBJ1-2
v_gene: TRBV30
d_gene: .
abundance: .
CDR3nt: TGTGCCTGGAGTGTAGGAGAAACAGGCTACACCTTC
CDR3aa: CAWSVGETGYTF

j_gene: TRBJ2-7
v_gene: TRBV7-2
d_gene: .
abundance: .
CDR3nt: TGTGCCAGCAGCTTACCTAGCTTCTACGAGCAGTACTTC
CDR3aa: CASSLPSFYEQYF

j_gene: TRBJ2-3
v_gene: TRBV7-3
d_gene: .
abundance: medium-sized
CDR3nt: TGTGCCAGCAGCTTAATTGGAGGGCTCTCTAGCACAGATACGCAGTATTTT
CDR3aa: CASSLIGGLSSTDTQYF

j_gene: TRBJ2-7
v_gene: TRBV14
d_gene: TRBD1
abundance: .
CDR3nt: TGTGCCAGCAGCCAGGCCATGGGACAGGGCTTCTACGAGCAGTACTTC
CDR3aa: CASSQAMGQGFYEQYF

j_gene: TRBJ1-2
v_gene: TRBV7-9
d_gene: .
abundance: .
CDR3nt: TGTGCCAGCAGCTTAGGGACATATGGCTACACCTTC
CDR3aa: CASSLGTYGYTF

j_gene: TRBJ2-5
v_gene: TRBV15
d_gene: TRBD1
abundance: .
CDR3nt: TGTGCCACCGCCCCCGGGACAGGGGTAGAAGAGACCCAGTACTTC
CDR3aa: CATAPGTGVEETQYF

j_gene: TRBJ2-4
v_gene: TRBV5-4
d_gene: .
abundance: .
CDR3nt: TGTGCCAGCAGCTTGGTTGGGCGCGGGATAGCCAAAAACATTCAGTACTTC
CDR3aa: CASSLVGRGIAKNIQYF

j_gene: TRBJ2-5
v_gene: TRBV19
d_gene: TRBD1
abundance: .
CDR3nt: TGTGCCAGTAGTACCGAGACAGGGCCGGAGACCCAGTACTTC
CDR3aa: CASSTETGPETQYF

j_gene: TRBJ2-7
v_gene: TRBV29-1
d_gene: .
abundance: once
CDR3nt: TGCAGCGTTGGGAGGGAGTCCCCCTACGAGCAGTACTTC
CDR3aa: CSVGRESPYEQYF

j_gene: TRBJ1-6
v_gene: TRBV11-2
d_gene: .
abundance: .
CDR3nt: TGTGCCAGCAGCCCGACAGGCAATTCACCCCTCCACTTT
CDR3aa: CASSPTGNSPLHF

j_gene: TRBJ2-1
v_gene: TRBV9
d_gene: TRBD2
abundance: .
CDR3nt: TGTGCCAGCAGCGTAGGGGCTAGCGGGGGGGATAGCGAGCAGTTCTTC
CDR3aa: CASSVGASGGDSEQFF

j_gene: TRBJ2-3
v_gene: TRBV27
d_gene: .
abundance: .
CDR3nt: TGTGCCAGCACTTCTTTGGGGGCTAGCACAGATACGCAGTATTTT
CDR3aa: CASTSLGASTDTQYF

j_gene: TRBJ1-5
v_gene: TRBV19
d_gene: TRBD1
abundance: .
CDR3nt: TGTGCCAGTAACCCCCAGGGGGCCGACAATCAGCCCCAGCATTTT
CDR3aa: CASNPQGADNQPQHF

j_gene: TRBJ2-3
v_gene: TRBV10-3
d_gene: .
abundance: .
CDR3nt: TGTGCCATCGGCAGGGAACGCATAATTCGGACAGATACGCAGTATTTT
CDR3aa: CAIGRERIIRTDTQYF

j_gene: TRBJ2-5
v_gene: TRBV24-1
d_gene: TRBD2
abundance: .
CDR3nt: TGTGCCACCAGTGATTTGGCTAGCGGGAACCAAGAGACCCAGTACTTC
CDR3aa: CATSDLASGNQETQYF

j_gene: TRBJ2-7
v_gene: TRBV19
d_gene: .
abundance: once
CDR3nt: TGTGCCAGTCGAGAAACAGGGCTTAGGGAGCAGTACTTC
CDR3aa: CASRETGLREQYF

j_gene: TRBJ2-2
v_gene: TRBV7-3
d_gene: TRBD1
abundance: .
CDR3nt: TGTGCCAGCAGCTTTACAGGGGGCCGATATGGCGGGGAGCTGTTTTTT
CDR3aa: CASSFTGGRYGGELFF

j_gene: TRBJ1-2
v_gene: TRBV5-4
d_gene: .
abundance: few
CDR3nt: TGTGCCAGCAGCTCCGACAGCTTCTATGGCTACACCTTC
CDR3aa: CASSSDSFYGYTF

j_gene: TRBJ2-1
v_gene: TRBV6-5
d_gene: .
abundance: .
CDR3nt: TGTGCCAGCATGAGGGGGGACAGACGCAATGAGCAGTTCTTC
CDR3aa: CASMRGDRRNEQFF

j_gene: TRBJ2-7
v_gene: TRBV21-1
d_gene: .
abundance: .
CDR3nt: TGTGCCAGCACCCTGGGGGCTAGCGGGAGCTACGAGCAGTACTTC
CDR3aa: CASTLGASGSYEQYF

j_gene: TRBJ2-7
v_gene: TRBV6-1
d_gene: .
abundance: .
CDR3nt: TGTGCCAGCAGTAACGGACAGTTCTACGAGCAGTACTTC
CDR3aa: CASSNGQFYEQYF

j_gene: TRBJ1-1
v_gene: TRBV12-3/TRBV12-4
d_gene: .
abundance: .
CDR3nt: TGTGCCAGCAGTTTAACGGGGAGCACTGAAGCTTTCTTT
CDR3aa: CASSLTGSTEAFF

j_gene: TRBJ1-4
v_gene: TRBV28
d_gene: TRBD1
abundance: .
CDR3nt: TGTGCCAGCAGTTCCGGGACAGGGGGCACGTGGGGAGAAAAACTGTTTTTT
CDR3aa: CASSSGTGGTWGEKLFF

j_gene: TRBJ2-1
v_gene: TRBV6-2/TRBV6-3
d_gene: TRBD2
abundance: .
CDR3nt: TGTGCCAGCAGTTACTCTCGGACTAGCGGGAGAGGAAGTAGTGAGCAGTTCTTC
CDR3aa: CASSYSRTSGRGSSEQFF

j_gene: TRBJ2-7
v_gene: TRBV11-1
d_gene: TRBD2
abundance: .
CDR3nt: TGTGCCAGCAGCCGACGGGGGGGACCCACTTACGAGCAGTACTTC
CDR3aa: CASSRRGGPTYEQYF

j_gene: TRBJ1-5
v_gene: TRBV6-5
d_gene: TRBD1
abundance: once
CDR3nt: TGTGCCAGCAGCACCGGACAGGGAGATCAGCCCCAGCATTTT
CDR3aa: CASSTGQGDQPQHF

j_gene: TRBJ1-2
v_gene: TRBV6-2/TRBV6-3
d_gene: .
abundance: .
CDR3nt: TGTGCCAGCAGCCCTACAACGGGCAGGGGTCTCTGGGGCTACACCTTC
CDR3aa: CASSPTTGRGLWGYTF

j_gene: TRBJ2-3
v_gene: TRBV4-2
d_gene: .
abundance: few
CDR3nt: TGTGCCAGCAGCCAATGGAGGGAGGATGGCACAGATACGCAGTATTTT
CDR3aa: CASSQWREDGTDTQYF

j_gene: TRBJ2-2
v_gene: TRBV7-3
d_gene: TRBD2
abundance: .
CDR3nt: TGTGCCAGCAGCTCAGGACTAGCGGGAGCCGGGGAGCTGTTTTTT
CDR3aa: CASSSGLAGAGELFF

j_gene: TRBJ2-4
v_gene: TRBV2
d_gene: .
abundance: .
CDR3nt: TGTGCCAGCAGTAAGAGTAACAACATTCAGTACTTC
CDR3aa: CASSKSNNIQYF

j_gene: TRBJ1-6
v_gene: TRBV2
d_gene: TRBD1
abundance: .
CDR3nt: TGTGCCAGCAGTGAATACAGGGGATCCCCATCACCCCTCCACTTT
CDR3aa: CASSEYRGSPSPLHF

j_gene: TRBJ1-5
v_gene: TRBV5-6
d_gene: .
abundance: .
CDR3nt: TGTGCCAGCAGCTTTTACAAGAATAGCAATCAGCCCCAGCATTTT
CDR3aa: CASSFYKNSNQPQHF

j_gene: TRBJ1-6
v_gene: TRBV5-1
d_gene: .
abundance: .
CDR3nt: TGCGCCAGCAGCCCCACCCCCACAGGGTCACCCCTCCACTTT
CDR3aa: CASSPTPTGSPLHF

j_gene: TRBJ1-3
v_gene: TRBV9
d_gene: .
abundance: .
CDR3nt: TGTGCCAGCAGCGCGGGGGGGCACCGCTCTGGAAACACCATATATTTT
CDR3aa: CASSAGGHRSGNTIYF

j_gene: TRBJ1-6
v_gene: TRBV5-6
d_gene: .
abundance: .
CDR3nt: TGTGCCAGCAGCTCAACAGGGTACTCTTCACCCCTCCACTTT
CDR3aa: CASSSTGYSSPLHF

j_gene: TRBJ1-2
v_gene: TRBV27
d_gene: .
abundance: .
CDR3nt: TGTGCCAGCAGTTTGGGCAGGTCCTATGGCTACACCTTC
CDR3aa: CASSLGRSYGYTF

j_gene: TRBJ1-2
v_gene: TRBV5-4
d_gene: TRBD1
abundance: .
CDR3nt: TGTGCCAGCAGCCTCGAGGGGGCGGATTATGGCTACACCTTC
CDR3aa: CASSLEGADYGYTF

j_gene: TRBJ1-1
v_gene: TRBV12-3/TRBV12-4
d_gene: .
abundance: few
CDR3nt: TGTGCCAGCAGTAGGGGTTGGACTGAAGCTTTCTTT
CDR3aa: CASSRGWTEAFF